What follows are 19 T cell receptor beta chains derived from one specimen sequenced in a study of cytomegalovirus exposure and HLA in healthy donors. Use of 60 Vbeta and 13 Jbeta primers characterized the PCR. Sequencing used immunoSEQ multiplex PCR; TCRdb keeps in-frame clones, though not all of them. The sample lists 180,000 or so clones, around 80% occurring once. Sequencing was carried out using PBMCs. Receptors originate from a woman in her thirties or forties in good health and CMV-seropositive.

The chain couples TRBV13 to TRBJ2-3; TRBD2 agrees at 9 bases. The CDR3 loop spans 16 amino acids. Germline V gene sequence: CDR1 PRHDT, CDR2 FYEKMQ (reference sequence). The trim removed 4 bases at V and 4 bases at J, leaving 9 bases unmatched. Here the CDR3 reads CASSYDTSGRPDTQYF. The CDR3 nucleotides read TGTGCCAGCAGCTATGATACTAGCGGGCGCCCAGATACGCAGTATTTT.

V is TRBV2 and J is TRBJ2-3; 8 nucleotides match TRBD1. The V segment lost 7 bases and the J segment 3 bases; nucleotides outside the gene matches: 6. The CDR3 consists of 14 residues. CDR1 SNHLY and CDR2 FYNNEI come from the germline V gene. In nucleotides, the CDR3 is TGTGCCAGCAACTACCGGACAGGGACAGATACGCAGTATTTT. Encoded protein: CASNYRTGTDTQYF.

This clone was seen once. The CDR3 sequence: CASSSSSGTGNSPLHF. The CDR3 bases are TGTGCCAGCAGCTCCTCCTCCGGGACAGGGAATTCACCCCTCCACTTT. The genes are TRBV28 and TRBJ1-6, with 9 positions matching TRBD1. Looked up from germline, CDR1 is MDHEN and CDR2 is SYDVKM. V shed 6 bases, J shed 7 bases, and the junction held 10 bases outside the gene matches. The CDR3 is 16 amino acids.

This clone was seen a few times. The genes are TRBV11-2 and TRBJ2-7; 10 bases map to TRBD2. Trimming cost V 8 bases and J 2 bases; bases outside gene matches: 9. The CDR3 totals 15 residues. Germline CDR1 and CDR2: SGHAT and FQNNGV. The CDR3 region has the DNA TGTGCCAGCGCGACTCTAGCGGGAGTAGCCTACGAGCAGTACTTC. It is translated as CASATLAGVAYEQYF.

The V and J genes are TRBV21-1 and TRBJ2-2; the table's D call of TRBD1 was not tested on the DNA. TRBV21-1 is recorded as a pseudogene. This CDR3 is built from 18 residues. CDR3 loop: CASSKGGTGTNNTGELFF. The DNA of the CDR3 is TGTGCCAGCAGCAAAGGGGGGACCGGGACAAATAACACCGGGGAGCTGTTTTTT.

CDR3: CASSPLIGDTEAFF. CDR3 coding DNA: TGTGCCAGCAGTCCCCTTATTGGAGACACTGAAGCTTTCTTT. The chain links TRBV2 to TRBJ1-1; D gene unclear. Trimming took 5 bases from V and 3 from J, leaving 13 bases between them. The CDR3 extends over 14 amino acids. Per germline, CDR1 SNHLY and CDR2 FYNNEI.

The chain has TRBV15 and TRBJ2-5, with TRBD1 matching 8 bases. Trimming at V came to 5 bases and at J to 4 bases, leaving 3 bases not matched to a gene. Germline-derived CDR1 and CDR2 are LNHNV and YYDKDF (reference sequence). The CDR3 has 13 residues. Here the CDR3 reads CATSLTGGETQYF. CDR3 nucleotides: TGTGCCACCAGCCTAACAGGGGGAGAGACCCAGTACTTC.

CDR3: CASSRDRAEQYF. CDR3 coding DNA: TGTGCCAGCAGCCGGGACAGGGCCGAGCAGTACTTC. This chain links TRBV28 with TRBJ2-7; TRBD1 agrees at 9 bases. After removal of 6 bases from V and 6 bases from J, the junction contained 3 bases not matched to a gene. Germline-derived CDR1 and CDR2 are MDHEN and SYDVKM. CDR3 size: 12 residues.

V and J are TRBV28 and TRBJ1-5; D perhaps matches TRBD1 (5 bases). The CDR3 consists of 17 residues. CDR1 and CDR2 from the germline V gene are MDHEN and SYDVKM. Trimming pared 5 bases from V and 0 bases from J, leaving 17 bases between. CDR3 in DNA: TGTGCCAGCAGTGCTCCCTGGACGGGGGTTAGCAATCAGCCCCAGCATTTT. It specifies CASSAPWTGVSNQPQHF.

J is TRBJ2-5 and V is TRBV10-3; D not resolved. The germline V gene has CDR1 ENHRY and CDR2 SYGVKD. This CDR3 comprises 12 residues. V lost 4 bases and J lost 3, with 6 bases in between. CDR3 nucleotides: TGTGCCATCAGTGCTACCGAAGAGACCCAGTACTTC. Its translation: CAISATEETQYF.

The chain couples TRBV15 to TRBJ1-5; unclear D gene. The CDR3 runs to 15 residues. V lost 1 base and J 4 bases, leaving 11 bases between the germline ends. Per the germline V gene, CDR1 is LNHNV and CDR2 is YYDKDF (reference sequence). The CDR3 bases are TGTGCCACCAGCAGAGGTAGCATCGAGAATCAGCCCCAGCATTTT. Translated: CATSRGSIENQPQHF.

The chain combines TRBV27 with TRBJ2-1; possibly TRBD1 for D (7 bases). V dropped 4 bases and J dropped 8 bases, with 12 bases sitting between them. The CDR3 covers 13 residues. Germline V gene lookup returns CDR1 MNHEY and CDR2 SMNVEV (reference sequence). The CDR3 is CASSYRGGDEQFF. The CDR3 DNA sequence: TGTGCCAGCAGTTACAGGGGCGGGGATGAGCAGTTCTTC.

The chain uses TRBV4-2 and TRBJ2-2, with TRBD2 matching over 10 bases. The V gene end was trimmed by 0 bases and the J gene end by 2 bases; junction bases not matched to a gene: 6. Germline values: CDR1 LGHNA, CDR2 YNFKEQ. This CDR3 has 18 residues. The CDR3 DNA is TGTGCCAGCAGCCAAGAGGGGCAACTAGCGGGAAACACCGGGGAGCTGTTTTTT. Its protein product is CASSQEGQLAGNTGELFF.

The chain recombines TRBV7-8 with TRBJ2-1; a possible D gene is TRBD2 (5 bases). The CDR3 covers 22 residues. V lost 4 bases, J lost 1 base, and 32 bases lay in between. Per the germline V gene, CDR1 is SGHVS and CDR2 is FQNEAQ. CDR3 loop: CASSSQERGLAEIFLSYNEQFF. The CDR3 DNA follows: TGTGCCAGCAGCTCCCAGGAGAGAGGGCTAGCCGAAATCTTTCTGTCCTACAATGAGCAGTTCTTC. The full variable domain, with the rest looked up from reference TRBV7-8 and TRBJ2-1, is GAGVSQSPRYKVAKRGQDVALRCDPISGHVSLFWYQQALGQGPEFLTYFQNEAQLDKSGLPSDRFFAERPEGSVSTLKIQRTQQEDSAVYLCASSSQERGLAEIFLSYNEQFFGPGTRLTVL.

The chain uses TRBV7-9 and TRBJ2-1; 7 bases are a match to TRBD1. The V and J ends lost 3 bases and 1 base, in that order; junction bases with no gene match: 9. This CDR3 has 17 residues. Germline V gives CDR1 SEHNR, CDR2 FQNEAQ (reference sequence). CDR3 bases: TGTGCCAGCAGCTTCGACAGGGTAGTTTTTTCCTACAATGAGCAGTTCTTC. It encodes CASSFDRVVFSYNEQFF.

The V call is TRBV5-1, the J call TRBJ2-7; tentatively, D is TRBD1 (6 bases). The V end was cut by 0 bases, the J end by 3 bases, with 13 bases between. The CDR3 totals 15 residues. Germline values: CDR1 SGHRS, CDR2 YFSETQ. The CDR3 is CASSLVRGSIYEQYF. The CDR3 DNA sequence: TGCGCCAGCAGCTTGGTCAGGGGCTCAATCTACGAGCAGTACTTC. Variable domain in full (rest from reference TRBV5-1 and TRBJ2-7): KAGVTQTPRYLIKTRGQQVTLSCSPISGHRSVSWYQQTPGQGLQFLFEYFSETQRNKGNFPGRFSGRQFSNSRSEMNVSTLELGDSALYLCASSLVRGSIYEQYFGPGTRLTVT.

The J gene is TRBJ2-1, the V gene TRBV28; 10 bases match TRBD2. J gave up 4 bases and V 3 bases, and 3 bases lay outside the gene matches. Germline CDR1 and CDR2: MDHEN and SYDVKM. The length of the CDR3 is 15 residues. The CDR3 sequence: CASSFGAGGYNEQFF. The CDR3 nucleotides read TGTGCCAGCAGTTTTGGAGCGGGGGGGTACAATGAGCAGTTCTTC.

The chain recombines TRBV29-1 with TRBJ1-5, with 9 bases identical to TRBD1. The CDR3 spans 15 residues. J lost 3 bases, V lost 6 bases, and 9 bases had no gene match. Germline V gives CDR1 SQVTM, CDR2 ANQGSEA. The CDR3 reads CSVRSGQGDNQPQHF. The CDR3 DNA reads TGCAGCGTCAGGTCGGGACAGGGAGACAATCAGCCCCAGCATTTT. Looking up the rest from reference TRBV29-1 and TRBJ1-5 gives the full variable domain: SAVISQKPSRDICQRGTSLTIQCQVDSQVTMMFWYRQQPGQSLTLIATANQGSEATYESGFVIDKFPISRPNLTFSTLTVSNMSPEDSSIYLCSVRSGQGDNQPQHFGDGTRLSIL.

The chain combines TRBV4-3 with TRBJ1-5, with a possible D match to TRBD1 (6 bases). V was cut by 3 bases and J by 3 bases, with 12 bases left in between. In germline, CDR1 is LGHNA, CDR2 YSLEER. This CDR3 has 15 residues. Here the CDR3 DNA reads TGCGCCAGCAGCCAGGAACAGGGATTCAATCAGCCCCAGCATTTT. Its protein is CASSQEQGFNQPQHF.